Each of the 4 T cell receptor beta chains below was sequenced from the same sample in a study of shared clonotypes between healthy human individuals. Clones were sequenced by immunoSEQ multiplex PCR, and TCRdb holds only the in-frame ones, with some missing. The data show hundreds of thousands of clones, with approximately 79% seen just once and around 1.8% held by the top ten. Source material: memory CD4+ T cells sorted from blood. Noted subset: CD45RA-negative fraction. These receptor sequences come from a woman between 25 and 40 years old in good health.

The chain is built from TRBV18 and TRBJ1-3; possible D gene TRBD1, 5 bases. This CDR3 spans 18 amino acids. Trimming removed 0 bases from V and 0 bases from J, with 15 bases in between. CDR1 and CDR2 (germline): KGHSH, LQKENI. CDR3 region: CASSPPSTGTHSGNTIYF. The DNA of the CDR3 is TGTGCCAGCTCACCACCGAGCACAGGTACTCACTCTGGAAACACCATATATTTT.

The chain joins TRBV6-5 to TRBJ2-7, with 11 bases fitting TRBD1. V trimming: 0 bases; J trimming: 12 bases; junction bases outside the gene matches: 7. The germline V gene has CDR1 MNHEY and CDR2 SVGAGI. This CDR3 is built from 14 residues. The CDR3 DNA reads TGTGCCAGCAGTTACTCGGGACAGGGGGTTCGGGCGTACTTC. It codes for CASSYSGQGVRAYF.

V gene TRBV7-6 combines with J gene TRBJ1-5; 8 nucleotides match TRBD1. The CDR3 has 14 amino acids. Germline CDR1 reads SGHVS; CDR2 reads FNYEAQ. J lost 4 bases, V lost 2 bases, and 1 base had no gene match. The CDR3 nucleotides read TGTGCCAGCAGCTTAAGACAGGGGAATCAGCCCCAGCATTTT. It yields the protein CASSLRQGNQPQHF.

This clone showed up just a few times. The rearrangement joins TRBV6-5 to TRBJ1-3, with D uncertain. Germline loops: CDR1 MNHEY, CDR2 SVGAGI. The CDR3 is made up of 14 amino acids. Trimming removed 4 bases from V and 0 bases from J, with 7 bases in between. CDR3 amino acids: CASSSLNSGNTIYF. In nucleotides, the CDR3 is TGTGCCAGCAGTTCTCTAAACTCTGGAAACACCATATATTTT.